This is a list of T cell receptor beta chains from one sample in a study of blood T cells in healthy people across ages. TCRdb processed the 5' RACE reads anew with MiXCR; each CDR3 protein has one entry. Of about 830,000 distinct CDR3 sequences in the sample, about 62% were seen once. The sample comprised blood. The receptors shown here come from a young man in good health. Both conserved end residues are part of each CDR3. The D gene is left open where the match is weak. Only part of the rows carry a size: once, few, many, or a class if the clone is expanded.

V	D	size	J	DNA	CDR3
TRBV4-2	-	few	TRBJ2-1	TGTGCCAGCAGCCCTAGCGTCTACAATGAGCAGTTCTTC	CASSPSVYNEQFF
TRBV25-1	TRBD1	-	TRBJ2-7	TGTGCCAGCAGTGCCTACAGGGGTAGTCCCTACGAGCAGTACTTC	CASSAYRGSPYEQYF
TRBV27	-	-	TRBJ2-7	TGTGCCAGCAGTTTATATTCAGGGATCTCCTACGAGCAGTACTTC	CASSLYSGISYEQYF
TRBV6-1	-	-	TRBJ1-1	TGTGCCAGCAGTGAAGCGGGCTACACTGAAGCTTTCTTT	CASSEAGYTEAFF
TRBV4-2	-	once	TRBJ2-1	TGTGCCAGCAGCCAAGATCTGGTCGGAGAGCAGTTCTTC	CASSQDLVGEQFF
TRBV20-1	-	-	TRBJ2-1	TGCAGTGCTGCCTCCGGAGCGGAACTCTACAATGAGCAGTTCTTC	CSAASGAELYNEQFF
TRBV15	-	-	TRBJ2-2	TGTGCCACCAACACGCGGGGAGGGGGCGCGAGAACCGGGGAGCTGTTTTTT	CATNTRGGGARTGELFF
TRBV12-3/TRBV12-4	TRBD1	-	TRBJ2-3	TGTGCCAGCAGCCTGACAGGGGCGGCAGATACGCAGTATTTT	CASSLTGAADTQYF
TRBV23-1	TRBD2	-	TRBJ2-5	TGCGCCAGCAGTCAAAGGACTAGCGGGGGAGACCAAGAGACCCAGTACTTC	CASSQRTSGGDQETQYF
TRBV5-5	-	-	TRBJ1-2	TGTGCCAGCAGCTTGGTGGCAGACTATGGCTACACCTTC	CASSLVADYGYTF
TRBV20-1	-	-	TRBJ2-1	TGCAGTGCTAGAGAGGCACAGAGCTCCTACAATGAGCAGTTCTTC	CSAREAQSSYNEQFF
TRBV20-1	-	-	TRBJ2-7	TGCAGTGCTAGAGCCCTGGACTACACACCTAACTACGAGCAGTACTTC	CSARALDYTPNYEQYF
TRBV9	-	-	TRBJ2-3	TGTGCCAGCAGCGTAGACGTAGGAAATACGCAGTATTTT	CASSVDVGNTQYF
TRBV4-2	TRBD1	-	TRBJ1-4	TGTGCCAGCAGCCCCCCCGGGACAGGGGGCTTGCGTAATGAAAAACTGTTTTTT	CASSPPGTGGLRNEKLFF
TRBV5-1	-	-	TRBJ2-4	TGCGCCAGCAGCGCTCTCGGGACTGCCAAAAACATTCAGTACTTC	CASSALGTAKNIQYF
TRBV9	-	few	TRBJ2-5	TGTGCCAGCAGCGTAAATAGTGGGACCCAGTACTTC	CASSVNSGTQYF
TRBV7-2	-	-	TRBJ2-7	TGTGCCAGCAGCTTATCAAGGGACCCCTACGAGCAGTACTTC	CASSLSRDPYEQYF